This T cell receptor (beta chain) stems from a study of blood T cell repertoires in COVID-19. Turning to the study itself: Acute and convalescent COVID-19 specimens originated in the United States, Italy and Spain. Sources were T cells, B-cell-depleted T cells, or PBMCs; the material itself was cDNA or gDNA.

Authors' data handling: Amplifying reference gene primers gave estimates of nucleated cell counts. Clones were sequenced by immunoSEQ multiplex PCR, and TCRdb holds only the in-frame ones, with some missing. V, J and clone size reflect that table, while D and trimming were determined from the DNA. The sample includes about 170,000 clones, more than 70% seen only once; the top ten take approximately 2.1%. As regards this clone: This CDR3 is also generated by other DNA sequences in the sample.

Sequenced input: peripheral blood. This clonotype originated in a man aged 45 to 65 who had recovered from COVID-19.

CDR3 coding DNA: TGTGCCAGCAGTTTACCGGTTAACTATGGCTACACCTTC. Translated, it gives CASSLPVNYGYTF. The chain couples TRBV28 to TRBJ1-2, with D hard to call. This CDR3 comprises 13 residues. The V gene lost 2 bases and the J gene lost 1 base, with 5 bases spanning the gap. Germline values: CDR1 MDHEN, CDR2 SYDVKM.